The 19 T cell receptor beta chains below come from one sample, sequenced in a study of blood T cell repertoires in COVID-19. Sequenced by immunoSEQ multiplex PCR; TCRdb stores in-frame clones only, minus some. The data contain about 200,000 clones, around 80% of them seen just once; the ten biggest clones take up roughly 8.7%. What was sequenced was peripheral blood. The receptors were gathered from a man aged 45-65 years with active or convalescent COVID-19.

The chain uses TRBV9 and TRBJ1-6; D possibly corresponds to TRBD1 (5 bases). Trimming pared 0 bases from V and 1 base from J, leaving 11 bases between. The CDR3 has 17 residues. Germline CDR1 and CDR2: SGDLS and YYNGEE. CDR3 in DNA: TGTGCCAGCAGCGTAGGGGCAGGGCGTTCCTATAATTCACCCCTCCACTTT. As protein: CASSVGAGRSYNSPLHF.

J is TRBJ2-5 and V is TRBV2; possibly TRBD2 for D (6 bases). Between the trimmed V and J ends, which lost 8 bases and 4 bases, there was a span of 17 bases. Germline CDR1 SNHLY, CDR2 FYNNEI. This CDR3 has 14 residues. The CDR3 protein is CASGPWLGGETQYF. The CDR3 DNA reads TGTGCCAGCGGCCCATGGTTGGGGGGAGAGACCCAGTACTTC.

The V and J genes are TRBV2 and TRBJ1-2, with D maybe TRBD1 (6 bases). The V end was cut by 5 bases, the J end by 2 bases, with 12 bases between. This CDR3 spans 14 amino acids. Germline V gene data show CDR1 as SNHLY and CDR2 as FYNNEI. The CDR3 loop reads CASSRTDLNYGYTF. The CDR3 coding sequence is TGTGCCAGCAGTCGGACAGACTTGAACTATGGCTACACCTTC.

The chain uses TRBV19 and TRBJ2-3, with D possibly matching TRBD1 (6 bases). The V end was cut by 5 bases, the J end by 3 bases, with 15 bases between. CDR3 length: 15 amino acids. Per the germline V gene, CDR1 is LNHDA and CDR2 is SQIVND (reference sequence). The CDR3 loop is CASSPLGGWTDTQYF. CDR3 in DNA: TGTGCCAGTAGTCCTCTAGGGGGTTGGACAGATACGCAGTATTTT.

The chain has TRBV25-1 and TRBJ1-2, with D tentatively TRBD1 (6 bases). CDR1 is MGHDK, CDR2 SYGVNS, per germline. Trimming stripped 5 bases from V and 5 bases from J, with 6 bases between. This CDR3 spans 11 amino acids. CDR3 nucleotides: TGTGCCAGCAGTACAGGGTATGGCTACACCTTC. As protein: CASSTGYGYTF.

With regard to this clone: Mismatch with germline at one junction end may stem from a read error. The rearrangement uses TRBV5-1 and TRBJ2-5; TRBD2 matches at 14 bases. CDR1 is SGHRS, CDR2 YFSETQ, per germline. The CDR3 is 15 amino acids. CDR3 loop: CASSQGLAGVEIQYF. The CDR3, as DNA: TGCGCCAGCAGCCAGGGACTAGCGGGGGTAGAGATCCAGTACTTC.

The chain carries TRBV27 and TRBJ1-6; 10 bases are a match to TRBD1. From germline, CDR1 is MNHEY and CDR2 SMNVEV (reference sequence). This CDR3 contains 15 residues. V shed 5 bases and J 9 bases; nucleotides not matched to a gene: 7. CDR3 protein: CASSPPGQGSSPLHF. The CDR3 bases are TGTGCCAGCAGTCCGCCGGGACAGGGGAGTTCACCCCTCCACTTT.

The rearrangement links TRBV28 to TRBJ2-1, with D maybe TRBD1 (6 bases). This CDR3 has 15 amino acids. Trimming pared 3 bases from V and 0 bases from J, leaving 9 bases between. In germline, CDR1 is MDHEN, CDR2 SYDVKM. The CDR3 bases are TGTGCCAGCAGTTTCAGGGGCTCCTCCTACAATGAGCAGTTCTTC. Translated, it gives CASSFRGSSYNEQFF.

The chain couples TRBV7-9 to TRBJ2-7, with 7 bases matching TRBD2. J gave up 4 bases and V 2 bases, and 5 bases lay outside the gene matches. The CDR3 runs 14 residues. Germline V lookup: CDR1 SEHNR, CDR2 FQNEAQ (reference sequence). CDR3 sequence (DNA): TGTGCCAGCAGCTTAAGCTATAGCGGGTACGAGCAGTACGTC. Translating it yields CASSLSYSGYEQYV.

The chain links TRBV24-1 to TRBJ2-1; a possible D gene is TRBD2 (5 bases). V was pared by 9 bases and J by 0 bases, with 8 bases between. Germline lookup yields CDR1 KGHDR and CDR2 SFDVKD. This CDR3 is 13 amino acids long. The CDR3 DNA reads as TGTGCCACCGCGACTACCTCCTACAATGAGCAGTTCTTC. This gives the protein CATATTSYNEQFF.

This chain uses TRBV6-4 with TRBJ2-1; the D gene is possibly TRBD2 (5 bases). V lost 11 bases and J lost 4, with 15 bases in between. The germline V gene has CDR1 MRHNA and CDR2 SNTAGT. The CDR3 has 13 residues. This chain's CDR3 is CAGEPGNYNEQFF. CDR3 sequence (DNA): TGTGCCGGTGAACCCGGGAATTACAATGAGCAGTTCTTC.

This clone was seen only once. The rearrangement joins TRBV28 to TRBJ1-1, with D unresolved. CDR3 size: 13 residues. CDR1 is MDHEN and CDR2 is SYDVKM in the germline V gene. Trimming took off 5 bases at V and 5 bases at J, with 12 bases between the two ends. Here the CDR3 DNA reads TGTGCCAGCAGTCACGCATCCGGGACTGAAGCTTTCTTT. It codes for CASSHASGTEAFF.

The J gene is TRBJ2-1, the V gene TRBV19; TRBD2 matches 10 bases. Germline V gene data show CDR1 as LNHDA and CDR2 as SQIVND (reference sequence). The CDR3 covers 18 residues. The J segment lost 2 bases and the V segment lost 1 base, leaving 8 bases of the junction unmatched. CDR3 protein: CASSIVILAGVPYNEQFF. CDR3 bases: TGTGCCAGTAGTATAGTGATCCTAGCGGGAGTTCCCTACAATGAGCAGTTCTTC.

The rearrangement uses TRBV18 and TRBJ2-5; a possible D gene is TRBD1 (6 bases). The CDR3 is 15 residues long. Germline V gene lookup returns CDR1 KGHSH and CDR2 LQKENI. Trimming cost V 1 base and J 1 base, with 10 bases left between them. CDR3 nucleotides: TGTGCCAGCTCACCACAACAGGGATTCCAAGAGACCCAGTACTTC. This encodes CASSPQQGFQETQYF.

The chain couples TRBV7-2 to TRBJ2-2; 9 positions agree with TRBD2. Germline CDR1 is SGHTA and CDR2 is FQGNSA. The CDR3 is 16 amino acids. Trimming removed 7 bases from V and 5 bases from J; junction bases left unmatched: 11. Written as DNA, the CDR3 is TGTGCCAGCACCTCCCTAGCGGGGAGGATAACCGGGGAGCTGTTTTTT. The encoded protein is CASTSLAGRITGELFF.

The chain employs TRBV28 and TRBJ2-6; tentative D call: TRBD1 (5 bases). The CDR3 consists of 14 residues. Germline lookup yields CDR1 MDHEN and CDR2 SYDVKM. V was shortened by 8 bases and J by 2 bases, with 10 bases between the two germline ends. CDR3: CASEGAAGANVLTF. The CDR3 region has the DNA TGTGCCAGCGAAGGGGCTGCTGGGGCCAACGTCCTGACTTTC.

The V gene is TRBV5-1, the J gene TRBJ2-2; 12 positions match TRBD1. The germline V gene has CDR1 SGHRS and CDR2 YFSETQ. CDR3 length: 15 amino acids. J lost 4 bases, V lost 3 bases, and 1 base had no gene match. In nucleotides, the CDR3 is TGCGCCAGCAGCTGGGGACAGGGGGCCACCGGGGAGCTGTTTTTT. It is translated as CASSWGQGATGELFF. The full variable domain, with the rest looked up from reference TRBV5-1 and TRBJ2-2, is KAGVTQTPRYLIKTRGQQVTLSCSPISGHRSVSWYQQTPGQGLQFLFEYFSETQRNKGNFPGRFSGRQFSNSRSEMNVSTLELGDSALYLCASSWGQGATGELFFGEGSRLTVL.

This clone was seen more than once but under ten times. The gene calls are TRBV19 and TRBJ2-2; 7 bases line up with TRBD2. CDR3 length: 16 residues. The germline CDR1 and CDR2 sequences are LNHDA and SQIVND (reference sequence). The ends lost 5 bases at V and 4 bases at J; junction bases unmatched: 10. CDR3 sequence (DNA): TGTGCCAGTAGTCCCGGGGGGAATCTCTTCACCGGGGAGCTGTTTTTT. It specifies CASSPGGNLFTGELFF. The full variable domain, in which reference TRBV19 and TRBJ2-2 provide the parts outside the CDR3, is DGGITQSPKYLFRKEGQNVTLSCEQNLNHDAMYWYRQDPGQGLRLIYYSQIVNDFQKGDIAEGYSVSREKKESFPLTVTSAQKNPTAFYLCASSPGGNLFTGELFFGEGSRLTVL.

The CDR3 region has the DNA TGCAGCGTTGGCGACTCTGGAAACACCATATATTTT. Translating gives CSVGDSGNTIYF. This chain uses TRBV29-1 with TRBJ1-3; D is undetermined. Germline loops: CDR1 SQVTM, CDR2 ANQGSEA. CDR3 length equals 12 residues. The V and J ends lost 4 bases and 0 bases respectively, with 4 bases between them.